This paragraph reports one T cell receptor (beta chain). Its antigen is not known. The sample comes from a study of cytomegalovirus exposure and HLA in healthy donors. Donors consisted of healthy bone marrow donors. Whole-study results and caveats: HLA alleles were associated with 16,951 TCR beta sequences in a later analysis at 0.05 false discovery rate. A previous analysis found most TCR beta V segments productive roughly 87% or roughly 30% of the time.

Per germline, CDR1 MNHEY and CDR2 SVGAGI. V lost 4 bases and J lost 5; bases outside the gene matches: 5. This CDR3 is 15 amino acids long. The PCR ran on 60 Vbeta and 13 Jbeta primers. Assay used: immunoSEQ multiplex PCR; TCRdb lists only in-frame clones, some missing. Counted here are about 120,000 clones, roughly four fifths occurring once; the ten biggest clones make up approximately 1.8%. This clonotype was sampled from a man aged 40-49 years in good health and CMV-seronegative. The chain is built from TRBV6-5 and TRBJ1-6, with 7 bases fitting TRBD1. Sequenced input: PBMCs. The CDR3 is CASSWRDRDNSPLHF. The DNA for the CDR3 is TGTGCCAGCAGTTGGCGGGACAGAGATAATTCACCCCTCCACTTT.